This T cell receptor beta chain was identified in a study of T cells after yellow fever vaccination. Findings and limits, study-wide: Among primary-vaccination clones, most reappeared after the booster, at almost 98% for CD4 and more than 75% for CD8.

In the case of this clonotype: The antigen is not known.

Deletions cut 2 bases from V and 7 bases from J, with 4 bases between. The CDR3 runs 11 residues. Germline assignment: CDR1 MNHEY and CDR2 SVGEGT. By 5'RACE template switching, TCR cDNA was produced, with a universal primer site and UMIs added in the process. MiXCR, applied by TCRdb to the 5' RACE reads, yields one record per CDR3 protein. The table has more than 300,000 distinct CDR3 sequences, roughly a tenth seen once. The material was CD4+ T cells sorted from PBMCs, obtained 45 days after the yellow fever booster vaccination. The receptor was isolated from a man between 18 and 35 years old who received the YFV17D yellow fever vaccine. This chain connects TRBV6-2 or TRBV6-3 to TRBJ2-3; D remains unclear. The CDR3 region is CASSYGNTQYF. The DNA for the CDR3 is TGTGCCAGCAGTTACGGTAATACGCAGTATTTT.